The clone carrying this T cell receptor (beta chain) turned up a few times. Its antigen is as yet unknown. Trimming took 5 bases from V and 6 from J; bases not matched to a gene: 12. The CDR3 is 16 residues long. Germline CDR1 SEHNR, CDR2 FQNEAQ (reference sequence). The table came from immunoSEQ multiplex PCR; TCRdb's copy has only in-frame clones and leaves some out. The sample yields approximately 120,000 clones, 58% seen once. The source of the sample is a study of cytotoxic CD8 clonotypes in ibrutinib-treated CLL. Study results and limitations: Exceeding age-matched healthy donors, baseline clonality also tracked the counts of circulating CD8+ T cells.

The source was PBMCs, collected after 24 months of ibrutinib treatment. The clonotype comes from a human donor with chronic lymphocytic leukemia. The chain carries TRBV7-9 and TRBJ2-2; 7 bases agree with TRBD2. The CDR3 sequence is CASSPRGTTGSGELFF. Written as DNA, the CDR3 is TGTGCCAGCAGCCCCCGCGGGACTACCGGGTCCGGGGAGCTGTTTTTT.